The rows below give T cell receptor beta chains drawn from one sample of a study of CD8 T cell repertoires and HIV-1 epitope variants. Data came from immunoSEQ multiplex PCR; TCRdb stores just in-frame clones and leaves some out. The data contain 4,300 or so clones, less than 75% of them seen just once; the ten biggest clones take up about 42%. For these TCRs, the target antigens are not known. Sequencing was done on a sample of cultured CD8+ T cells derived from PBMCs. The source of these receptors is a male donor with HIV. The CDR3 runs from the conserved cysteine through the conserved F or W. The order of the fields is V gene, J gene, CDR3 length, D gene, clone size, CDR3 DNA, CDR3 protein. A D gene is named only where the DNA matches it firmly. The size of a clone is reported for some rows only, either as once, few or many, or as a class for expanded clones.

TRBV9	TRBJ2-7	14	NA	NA	TGTGCCAGCAGCGTGTCAGGGGGGGTGGACGAGCAGTACTTC	CASSVSGGVDEQYF
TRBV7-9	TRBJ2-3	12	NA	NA	TGTGCCAGCAGCTTAGGGGACTATACGCAGTATTTT	CASSLGDYTQYF
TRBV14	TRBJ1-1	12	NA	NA	TGTGCCAGCAGCCTCGGGGCCACTGAAGCTTTCTTT	CASSLGATEAFF
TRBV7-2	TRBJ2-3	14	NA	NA	TGTGCCAGCAGCTTGTTGGGGATCTCAGATACGCAGTATTTT	CASSLLGISDTQYF
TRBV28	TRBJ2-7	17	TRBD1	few	TGTGCCAGCAGCCAGGGACAGGGGGACGGCGGAACCTACGAGCAGTACTTC	CASSQGQGDGGTYEQYF
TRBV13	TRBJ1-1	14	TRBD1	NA	TGTGCCAGCAGCGTAGGGACAGGGAACACTGAAGCTTTCTTT	CASSVGTGNTEAFF
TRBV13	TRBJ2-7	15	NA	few	TGTGCCAGCAGCTTCTCCGTCTCGCTGGGAAACGAGCAGTACTTC	CASSFSVSLGNEQYF
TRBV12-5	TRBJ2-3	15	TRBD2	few	TGTGCTAGTGCCCTTGGGACTACTTACACAGATACGCAGTATTTT	CASALGTTYTDTQYF
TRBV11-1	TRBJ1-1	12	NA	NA	TGTGCCAGCAGCCCAGGGTACACTGAAGCTTTCTTT	CASSPGYTEAFF
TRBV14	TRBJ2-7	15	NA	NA	TGTGCCAGCAGCCAAGCGGCACAGGGCTACTACGAGCAGTACTTC	CASSQAAQGYYEQYF
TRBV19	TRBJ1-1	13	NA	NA	TGTGCCAGTAGTACAAATCAGGCCAATCTAGCTTTCTTT	CASSTNQANLAFF
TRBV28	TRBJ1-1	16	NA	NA	TGTGCCAGCAGTTTGGAGGACAGAGACTGGAACACTGAAGCTTTCTTT	CASSLEDRDWNTEAFF
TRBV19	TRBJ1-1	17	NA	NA	TGTGCCAGTAGTAAGGGTGTAGGGACCTCCATGAACACTGAAGCTTTCTTT	CASSKGVGTSMNTEAFF
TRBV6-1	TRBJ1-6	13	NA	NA	TGTGCCAGCAGTGAAAGTGGGTGGGAACCCCTCCACTTT	CASSESGWEPLHF
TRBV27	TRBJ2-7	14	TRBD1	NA	TGTGCCAGCAGTTTACGGACAGGGGCCTACGAGCAGTACTTC	CASSLRTGAYEQYF
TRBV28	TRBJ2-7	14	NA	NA	TGTGCCAGCAGTTTAATAGCGAGCTCCTACGAGCAGTACTTC	CASSLIASSYEQYF
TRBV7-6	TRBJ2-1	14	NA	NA	TGTGCCAGCAGCCCTGAGGGCCCCTACAATGAGCAGTTCTTC	CASSPEGPYNEQFF
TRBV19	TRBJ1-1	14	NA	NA	TGTGCCAGTAGTATCTTCGCCCAGAACACTGAAGCTTTCTTT	CASSIFAQNTEAFF
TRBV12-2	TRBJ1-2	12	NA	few	TGTGCAACCCGGCGGCAGGGTAGGGGCTACACCTTC	CATRRQGRGYTF
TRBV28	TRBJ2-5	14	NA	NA	TGTGCCAGCAGTTTACCGACAGGGACTTTGACCCAGTACTTC	CASSLPTGTLTQYF
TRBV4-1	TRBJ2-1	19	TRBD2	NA	TGCGCCAGCAGCCAAGATGACCCTGCTAGCGGGAGGGCCAGAGGTGAGCAGTTCTTC	CASSQDDPASGRARGEQFF
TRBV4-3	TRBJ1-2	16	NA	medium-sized	TGCGCCAGCAGCCAAGATCCCCCAGACTTGGACTATGGCTACACCTTC	CASSQDPPDLDYGYTF
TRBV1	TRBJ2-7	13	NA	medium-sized	TGCACCAGCAGCCATTCTCTGCGGTACGAGCAGTACTTC	CTSSHSLRYEQYF
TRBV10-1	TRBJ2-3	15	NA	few	TGCGCCAGCAGTGAGTCGGGGGGGCCGGGAGATACGCAGTATTTT	CASSESGGPGDTQYF
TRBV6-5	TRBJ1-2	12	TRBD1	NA	TGTGCCAGCAGTTTAGGGGGCGGGGGCTACACCTTC	CASSLGGGGYTF
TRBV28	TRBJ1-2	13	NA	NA	TGTGCCAGCAGTTTATGGCAGCGCGATGGCTACACCTTC	CASSLWQRDGYTF
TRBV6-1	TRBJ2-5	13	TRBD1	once	TGTGCCAGCAGGGACAGGGAGCCCTTAGAGCAGTACTTC	CASRDREPLEQYF
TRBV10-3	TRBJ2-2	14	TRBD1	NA	TGTGCCATCCATGACAGGGTCGACACCGGGGAGCTGTTTTTT	CAIHDRVDTGELFF
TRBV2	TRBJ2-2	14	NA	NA	TGTGCCAGCAGCACCGGGACTGGCTCCTGGGAGCTGTTTTTT	CASSTGTGSWELFF
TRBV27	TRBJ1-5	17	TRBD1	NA	TGTGCCAGCAGTTTAGGGGGGACAGGGGGTGCGAATCAGCCCCAGCATTTT	CASSLGGTGGANQPQHF
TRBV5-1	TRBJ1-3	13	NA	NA	TGCGCCAGTAGGGACACTGAAAGGAACACCATATATTTT	CASRDTERNTIYF
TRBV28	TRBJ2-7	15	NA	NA	TGTGCCAGCAGCGAGGCCAGGGGGGTCGCCTACGAGCAGTACTTC	CASSEARGVAYEQYF
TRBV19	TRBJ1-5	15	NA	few	TGTGCCAGTAGTGTCGGGGAATGGGGCAATCAGCCCCAGCATTTT	CASSVGEWGNQPQHF
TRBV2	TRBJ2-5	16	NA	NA	TGTGCCAGCAGTGACCCGGGGGCGGATAAAGGGGAGACCCAGTACTTC	CASSDPGADKGETQYF
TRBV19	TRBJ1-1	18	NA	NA	TGTGCCAGTAGTCAGGGATACAGTCGAAATGGCATGAACACTGAAGCTTTCTTT	CASSQGYSRNGMNTEAFF
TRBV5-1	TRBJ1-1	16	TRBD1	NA	TGCGCCAGCAGCTTGCAGGGGGCGGTAGGGAACACTGAAGCTTTCTTT	CASSLQGAVGNTEAFF
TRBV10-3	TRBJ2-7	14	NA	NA	TGTGCCATCAGTAAAAGGGACATCCTTACGGGGCAGTACTTC	CAISKRDILTGQYF
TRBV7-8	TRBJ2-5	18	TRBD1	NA	TGTGCCAGCAGCTATCCGGGACAGGGGCCTGGCCACCAAGAGACCCAGTACTTC	CASSYPGQGPGHQETQYF
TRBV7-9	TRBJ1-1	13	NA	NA	TGTGCCAGCAGGGTCGAGGGGGGGACTGAAGCTTTCTTT	CASRVEGGTEAFF
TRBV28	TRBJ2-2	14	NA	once	TGTGCCAGCAGTTTCGGGGGTAACACCGGGGAGCTGTTTTTT	CASSFGGNTGELFF
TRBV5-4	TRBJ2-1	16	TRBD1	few	TGTGCCAGCAGCTTGGTTGTTGGCGGGACAGGCAATGAGCAGTTCTTC	CASSLVVGGTGNEQFF
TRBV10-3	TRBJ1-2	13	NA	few	TGTGCCATCACCCTGGGGGTGGCGGATGGCTACACCTTC	CAITLGVADGYTF
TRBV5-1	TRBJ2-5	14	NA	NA	TGCGCCAGCAGCTTGGCCGGACAGCAAGAGACCCAGTACTTC	CASSLAGQQETQYF
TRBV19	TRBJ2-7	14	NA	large	TGTGCCAGTAGTACCCTAGCGACAGAATACGAGCAGTACTTC	CASSTLATEYEQYF